Listed here are 18 T cell receptor beta chains from one sample, sequenced in a study of T cell responses to AZD1222 COVID-19 vaccine. Sequenced by immunoSEQ multiplex PCR; TCRdb stores in-frame clones only, minus some. In the table there are about 82,000 clones, 85% to 95% of which are singletons. The input for sequencing was peripheral blood, taken on day 0 of AZD1222 vaccination. All receptors come from an adult in good health.

V usage is TRBV19 and J usage is TRBJ2-4, with 9 bases lining up with TRBD2. Germline V gene sequence: CDR1 LNHDA, CDR2 SQIVND (reference sequence). Unmatched junction bases numbered 5, after V lost 3 bases and J lost 2 bases. This CDR3 comprises 16 residues. The chain's CDR3 is CASSIERGVSKNIQYF. CDR3 in DNA: TGTGCCAGTAGTATTGAGCGGGGGGTTTCCAAAAACATTCAGTACTTC.

The chain has TRBV7-2 and TRBJ1-2, with TRBD1 as a possible D gene (5 bases). This CDR3 contains 13 residues. Germline CDR1 SGHTA, CDR2 FQGNSA. Trimming took 5 bases from V and 8 from J, leaving 15 bases between them. CDR3 in amino acids: CASSPDRGGGYTF. CDR3 DNA: TGTGCCAGCAGCCCTGACCGGGGGGGAGGCTACACCTTC.

CDR3 loop: CASSLGQVYGYTF. CDR3 DNA sequence: TGTGCCAGCAGTTTAGGGCAGGTCTATGGCTACACCTTC. The chain uses TRBV12-3 or TRBV12-4 and TRBJ1-2; D uncertain. CDR3 size: 13 residues. V was pared by 1 base and J by 4 bases, with 7 bases between.

By share, this clone ranks as medium-sized. One end of the junction does not line up with germline, which may come from a read error. This rearrangement joins TRBV9 to TRBJ1-4, with TRBD1 matching 10 bases. This CDR3 is built from 16 residues. Germline CDR1 is SGDLS and CDR2 is YYNGEE. The CDR3 loop reads CASSTGQGETKEKLFF. CDR3 in DNA: TGTGCCAGCAGCACCGGACAGGGGGAAACTAAGGAAAAACTGTTTTTT.

The V call is TRBV28, the J call TRBJ1-2; tentatively, D is TRBD1 (5 bases). Germline V lookup: CDR1 MDHEN, CDR2 SYDVKM. The CDR3 has 14 amino acids. V was clipped by 4 bases and J by 8 bases, with 17 bases between them. CDR3 DNA sequence: TGTGCCAGCAGTTCCTGGGGCAGGGAGAAAGGCTACACCTTC. Its protein product is CASSSWGREKGYTF.

The CDR3 sequence is CASSLTWDSNYGYTF. In nucleotides, the CDR3 is TGTGCCAGCAGTCTGACCTGGGACAGTAACTATGGCTACACCTTC. The chain couples TRBV6-5 to TRBJ1-2; TRBD1 matches at 7 bases. The V gene's germline CDR1 is MNHEY and CDR2 SVGAGI. This CDR3 comprises 15 residues. Trimming took 5 bases from V and 1 from J; bases not matched to a gene: 7.

This clone came up a few times. This chain uses TRBV7-2 with TRBJ2-1; tentatively, D is TRBD1 (6 bases). The V and J ends lost 2 bases and 2 bases respectively, with 13 bases between them. Germline V CDR1 and CDR2: SGHTA, FQGNSA. The CDR3 runs to 16 residues. CDR3 nucleotides: TGTGCCAGCAGCTTAAACAGGGCAAGCCCCTACAATGAGCAGTTCTTC. This sequence encodes CASSLNRASPYNEQFF.

The chain couples TRBV28 to TRBJ1-6; tentatively, D is TRBD1 (5 bases). Trimming left V 7 bases short and J 2 bases short, with 18 bases between. This CDR3 is built from 17 residues. CDR1 MDHEN and CDR2 SYDVKM come from the germline V gene. The CDR3 is CASTIIRQTAYNSPLHF. DNA for the CDR3: TGTGCCAGCACCATCATACGACAGACAGCCTATAATTCACCCCTCCACTTT.

The chain joins TRBV4-2 to TRBJ2-7, with TRBD2 as a possible D gene (6 bases). Per germline, CDR1 LGHNA and CDR2 YNFKEQ. This CDR3 is built from 12 residues. Trimming took 4 bases from V and 4 from J, leaving 8 bases between them. The chain's CDR3 is CASSLGGYEQYF. CDR3 DNA: TGTGCCAGCAGCCTCGGAGGGTACGAGCAGTACTTC.

The V call is TRBV21-1, the J call TRBJ1-2. TRBV21-1 is described as a pseudogene. The CDR3 consists of 15 residues. In DNA form, the CDR3 reads TGTGCCAGCCCGAGGGGGGGGACCTCAGATGGGGGCTACACCTTC. Protein product: CASPRGGTSDGGYTF.

This chain joins TRBV5-4 and TRBJ2-3; 8 nucleotides match TRBD1. The length of the CDR3 is 14 residues. Germline V lookup: CDR1 SGHNT, CDR2 YYREEE (reference sequence). V was pared by 7 bases and J by 3 bases, with 7 bases of the junction left unmatched. The CDR3 DNA reads as TGTGCCAGCGGTGACAGGGGACCTACAGATACGCAGTATTTT. It translates to CASGDRGPTDTQYF.

The chain uses TRBV25-1 and TRBJ1-2; perhaps TRBD1 as D (6 bases). The CDR3 contains 17 residues. The germline CDR1 and CDR2 sequences are MGHDK and SYGVNS. Trimming took off 2 bases at V and 8 bases at J, with 24 bases between the two ends. CDR3 protein: CASSEPRLQGAFSGYTF. The CDR3 bases are TGTGCCAGCAGTGAACCCCGCCTACAGGGTGCATTTTCGGGCTACACCTTC.

The rearrangement links TRBV30 to TRBJ2-5, with TRBD2 matching 15 bases. V dropped 4 bases and J dropped 6; count of bases not matched to a gene: 9. CDR1 is GTSNPN, CDR2 SVGIG, per germline (reference sequence). The CDR3 totals 16 residues. The chain's CDR3 is CAWTPSGTSGGKTQYF. CDR3 DNA: TGTGCCTGGACCCCCTCCGGGACTAGCGGGGGGAAGACCCAGTACTTC. Supplemented by reference TRBV30 and TRBJ2-5, the full variable domain reads SQTIHQWPATLVQPVGSPLSLECTVEGTSNPNLYWYRQAAGRGLQLLFYSVGIGQISSEVPQNLSASRPQDRQFILSSKKLLLSDSGFYLCAWTPSGTSGGKTQYFGPGTRLLVL.

The rearrangement links TRBV19 to TRBJ1-1; no definite D call. This CDR3 region has 15 residues. Between the trimmed V and J ends, which lost 5 bases and 0 bases, there was a span of 13 bases. CDR1 and CDR2 (germline): LNHDA, SQIVND (reference sequence). For the CDR3, the DNA is TGTGCCAGTAGTGTGGGTCGACTGGTGAACACTGAAGCTTTCTTT. This translates into CASSVGRLVNTEAFF.

The gene calls are TRBV6-5 and TRBJ2-3; the match to TRBD2 covers 8 bases. CDR1 is MNHEY and CDR2 is SVGAGI in the germline V gene. CDR3 length equals 15 residues. The V segment lost 2 bases and the J segment 5 bases; nucleotides outside the gene matches: 6. The CDR3: CASSYAAGAGDTQYF. CDR3 bases: TGTGCCAGCAGTTACGCAGCGGGGGCGGGAGATACGCAGTATTTT.

J is TRBJ1-6 and V is TRBV28, with D tentatively TRBD1 (5 bases). The germline gives CDR1 MDHEN, CDR2 SYDVKM. CDR3 length: 14 residues. V lost 2 bases and J 9 bases, leaving 11 bases between the germline ends. The CDR3 spells CASSLRAGSSPLHF. The CDR3, as DNA: TGTGCCAGCAGTTTACGGGCAGGGAGTTCACCCCTCCACTTT.

J is TRBJ2-3 and V is TRBV6-6; tentatively, D is TRBD1 (8 bases). Germline lookup yields CDR1 MNHNY and CDR2 SVGAGI (reference sequence). Trimming pared 2 bases from V and 5 bases from J, leaving 17 bases between. This CDR3 has 16 residues. The DNA for the CDR3 is TGTGCCAGCAGTTACCAGGGGGCAGGGGGGGGAGATACGCAGTATTTT. Protein sequence: CASSYQGAGGGDTQYF.

The chain links TRBV18 to TRBJ1-1; the D gene is possibly TRBD1 (6 bases). This CDR3 has 14 amino acids. The V gene's germline CDR1 is KGHSH and CDR2 LQKENI. With 6 bases removed from V and 4 bases from J, the gap between germline ends came to 15 bases. In DNA, the CDR3 is TGTGCCAGCTCCGGCCGCCAGGGGAGCACTGAAGCTTTCTTT. Its translation: CASSGRQGSTEAFF. Full variable domain (rest looked up from reference TRBV18 and TRBJ1-1): NAGVMQNPRHLVRRRGQEARLRCSPMKGHSHVYWYRQLPEEGLKFMVYLQKENIIDESGMPKERFSAEFPKEGPSILRIQQVVRGDSAAYFCASSGRQGSTEAFFGQGTRLTVV.